This TCR beta chain stems from a study of control samples from healthy donors and cancer patients. CDR1 is SGHDN and CDR2 is FVKESK in the germline V gene. V lost 4 bases and J 0 bases, leaving 14 bases between the germline ends. The CDR3 loop spans 16 amino acids. Assay used: immunoSEQ multiplex PCR; TCRdb lists only in-frame clones, some missing. Among tens of thousands of clones listed, approximately 84% were seen once. This clonotype was obtained from a woman between 45 and 60 years old in good health. Sequencing was done on a sample of blood. This chain uses TRBV14 with TRBJ2-3, with D hard to call. CDR3 protein: CASSPLGIGSTDTQYF. The CDR3 DNA sequence: TGTGCCAGCAGCCCCCTCGGAATCGGGAGCACAGATACGCAGTATTTT.